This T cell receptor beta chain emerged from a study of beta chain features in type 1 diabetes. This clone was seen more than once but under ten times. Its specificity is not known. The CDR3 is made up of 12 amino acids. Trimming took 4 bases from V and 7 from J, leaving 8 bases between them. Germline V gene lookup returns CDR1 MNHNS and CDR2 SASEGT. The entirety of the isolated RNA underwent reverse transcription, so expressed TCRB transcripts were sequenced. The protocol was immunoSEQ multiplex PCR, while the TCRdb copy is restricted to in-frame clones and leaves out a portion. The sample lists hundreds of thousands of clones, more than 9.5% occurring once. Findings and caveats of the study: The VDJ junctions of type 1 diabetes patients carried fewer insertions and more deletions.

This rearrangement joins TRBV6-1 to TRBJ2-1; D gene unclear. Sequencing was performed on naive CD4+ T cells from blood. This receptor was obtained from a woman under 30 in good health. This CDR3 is CASSVSRNEQFF. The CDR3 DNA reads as TGTGCCAGCAGTGTATCTAGAAATGAGCAGTTCTTC.